This TCR beta chain originates from a study of blood T cell repertoires in COVID-19. Study-wide background: The United States, Italy and Spain were the sources of the acute and convalescent COVID-19 samples. PBMCs, B-cell-depleted T cells, or T cells were the source of the cDNA or gDNA that made up the material.

This table comes from immunoSEQ multiplex PCR, and its TCRdb copy is limited to in-frame clones, with some not included. The sample lists under 300,000 clones, 75% to 90% occurring once. Germline CDR1 SGDLS, CDR2 YYNGEE. V lost 2 bases to trimming and J lost 2 bases, with 19 bases between them. The CDR3 consists of 17 residues. The receptor was derived from a woman in her 40s who had recovered from COVID-19. The material sequenced was PBMCs or T cells enriched from blood (not recorded which). V is TRBV9 and J is TRBJ2-5; D might be TRBD1 (6 bases). The CDR3 region has the DNA TGTGCCAGCAGCGTGGGTGGGGGCGCAGGGACACAAGAGACCCAGTACTTC. Translation gives CASSVGGGAGTQETQYF.